This T cell receptor beta chain was captured in a study of lymphopenia after photon versus proton radiotherapy. Here immunoSEQ multiplex PCR was the method, and the copy in TCRdb shows in-frame clones only, minus some. Among around 160,000 clones listed, 88% were seen once. This CDR3 comprises 14 residues. Germline V lookup: CDR1 SGHAT, CDR2 FQDESV (reference sequence). Trimming took 4 bases from V and 6 from J; bases not matched to a gene: 8. Points from the study as a whole: Larger post-nadir TCR diversity loss correlated inversely with survival in deceased patients. Relative stability marked proton patients; photon patients lost diversity and naive cells.

For this clone: Its target is unknown.

The V gene is TRBV11-1, the J gene TRBJ2-7; 8 bases fit TRBD1. The origin of this receptor is a man aged 45-65 years with gastric cancer. Specimen: peripheral blood, collected from a patient treated with photon-based radiotherapy. CDR3 coding DNA: TGTGCCAGCAGCTCCCGGGACAGGCCTCTCGAGCAGTACTTC. This gives the protein CASSSRDRPLEQYF.